This T cell receptor (beta chain) stems from a study of T cells after yellow fever vaccination. Whole-study results and caveats: Reappearance after the booster was seen for most primary-vaccination clones, at about 95% CD4 and 88% CD8. Relatively few clonotypes were ones that appeared in both CD4 and CD8 compartments.

Template switching with 5'RACE generated the TCR cDNA and added a universal primer site and UMIs. TCRdb called the 5' RACE reads again in MiXCR, with one record for every CDR3 protein. The sample contains 300,000 to 450,000 distinct CDR3 sequences, about 6.2% of which appear only once. As regards this clonotype: Its specificity is not known. A single base separates this from a much larger clone, so it may be a read error.

Trimming left V 7 bases short and J 3 bases short, with 19 bases between. The V gene's germline CDR1 is LGHNA and CDR2 YNFKEQ. This CDR3 is 15 amino acids long. The chain couples TRBV4-2 to TRBJ2-7, with unresolved D. Sequenced material: PBMCs, taken 5 days after the yellow fever booster vaccination. The receptor's source is a man aged 25 to 40 who received the YFV17D yellow fever vaccine. CDR3 sequence: CASTPSLVTHYEQYF. DNA for the CDR3: TGTGCCAGCACCCCATCCCTAGTGACCCACTACGAGCAGTACTTC.